These 5 T cell receptor beta chains originate from one sample sequenced in a study of blood T cell repertoires in COVID-19. Profiled with immunoSEQ multiplex PCR; TCRdb holds only in-frame clones, not every one. Of over 90,000 clones detected, about 85% appear once; the ten largest clones hold 2% to 2.5%. The sequencing input was peripheral blood. Receptors were obtained from a man aged 45 to 65 with active COVID-19.

The CDR3 here is CASSTAGGINEQFF. The DNA for the CDR3 is TGTGCCAGCTCGACGGCAGGGGGGATTAATGAGCAGTTCTTC. The rearrangement joins TRBV18 to TRBJ2-1; the D gene is possibly TRBD1 (7 bases). Trimming took 6 bases from V and 7 from J, leaving 16 bases between them. CDR3 length: 14 amino acids. CDR1 and CDR2 (germline): KGHSH, LQKENI. Full variable domain (rest looked up from reference TRBV18 and TRBJ2-1): NAGVMQNPRHLVRRRGQEARLRCSPMKGHSHVYWYRQLPEEGLKFMVYLQKENIIDESGMPKERFSAEFPKEGPSILRIQQVVRGDSAAYFCASSTAGGINEQFFGPGTRLTVL.

The CDR3 bases are TGCAGCGTTGAAGGGGCAGGGGGCTTGAGCTACACCTTC. It specifies CSVEGAGGLSYTF. The rearrangement joins TRBV29-1 to TRBJ1-2; 8 positions agree with TRBD1. CDR3 length: 13 residues. V trimming: 1 base; J trimming: 9 bases; junction bases outside the gene matches: 7. Germline V gene data show CDR1 as SQVTM and CDR2 as ANQGSEA.

This clone was seen once. The V call is TRBV2, the J call TRBJ1-1; no firm D call. The CDR3 has 13 amino acids. The ends were cut back, 7 bases at V and 1 base at J, with 10 bases in the middle. The germline gives CDR1 SNHLY, CDR2 FYNNEI. CDR3 in amino acids: CASNRVRNTEAFF. CDR3 bases: TGTGCCAGCAACCGTGTGCGGAACACTGAAGCTTTCTTT.

V gene TRBV6-4 combines with J gene TRBJ2-7, with D perhaps matching TRBD2 (7 bases). Germline-derived CDR1 and CDR2 are MRHNA and SNTAGT. V lost 8 bases and J 4 bases, leaving 18 bases between the germline ends. This CDR3 has 14 residues. This CDR3 reads CASRKGGQMYEQYF. CDR3 nucleotides: TGTGCCAGCCGGAAGGGGGGGCAGATGTACGAGCAGTACTTC.

The chain joins TRBV6-2 or TRBV6-3 to TRBJ1-1; D call uncertain. The ends were cut back, 5 bases at V and 0 bases at J, with 4 bases in the middle. Germline V CDR1 and CDR2: MNHEY, SVGEGT. The CDR3 is 12 residues long. The CDR3 loop is CASSRLNTEAFF. The CDR3 coding sequence is TGTGCCAGCAGTCGTTTGAACACTGAAGCTTTCTTT.